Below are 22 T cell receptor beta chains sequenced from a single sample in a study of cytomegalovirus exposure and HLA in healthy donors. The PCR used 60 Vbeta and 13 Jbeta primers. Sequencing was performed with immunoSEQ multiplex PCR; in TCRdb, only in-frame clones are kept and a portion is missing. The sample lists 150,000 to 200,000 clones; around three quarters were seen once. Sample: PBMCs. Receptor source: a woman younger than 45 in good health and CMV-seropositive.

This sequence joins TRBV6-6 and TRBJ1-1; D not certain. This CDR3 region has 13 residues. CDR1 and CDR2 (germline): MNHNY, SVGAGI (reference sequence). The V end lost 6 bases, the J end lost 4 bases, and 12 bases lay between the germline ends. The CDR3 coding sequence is TGTGCCAGCAGACCAGAAGGAGGCACTGAAGCTTTCTTT. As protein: CASRPEGGTEAFF.

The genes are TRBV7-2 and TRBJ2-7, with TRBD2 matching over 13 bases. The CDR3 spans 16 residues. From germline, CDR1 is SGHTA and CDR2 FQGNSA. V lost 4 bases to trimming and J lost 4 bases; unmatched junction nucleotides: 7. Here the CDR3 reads CASSSPRLAGGYEQYF. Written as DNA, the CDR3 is TGTGCCAGCAGCTCCCCCCGACTAGCGGGGGGTTACGAGCAGTACTTC.

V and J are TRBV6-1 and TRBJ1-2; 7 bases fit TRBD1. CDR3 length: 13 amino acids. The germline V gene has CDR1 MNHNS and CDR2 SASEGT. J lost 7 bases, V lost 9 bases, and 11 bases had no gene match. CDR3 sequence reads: CASFSRTGGGYTF. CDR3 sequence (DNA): TGTGCCAGTTTTTCGAGGACAGGTGGTGGCTACACCTTC.

Here the CDR3 reads CASSDLATRSTDTQYF. As DNA, the CDR3 is TGTGCCAGCAGCGACCTAGCAACACGTAGCACAGATACGCAGTATTTT. The chain links TRBV11-2 to TRBJ2-3; D may be TRBD2 (5 bases). V was trimmed by 5 bases and J by 0 bases, leaving 15 bases between them. This CDR3 contains 16 residues. Germline CDR1 reads SGHAT; CDR2 reads FQNNGV. The whole variable domain, remainder taken from reference TRBV11-2 and TRBJ2-3, is EAGVAQSPRYKIIEKRQSVAFWCNPISGHATLYWYQQILGQGPKLLIQFQNNGVVDDSQLPKDRFSAERLKGVDSTLKIQPAKLEDSAVYLCASSDLATRSTDTQYFGPGTRLTVL.

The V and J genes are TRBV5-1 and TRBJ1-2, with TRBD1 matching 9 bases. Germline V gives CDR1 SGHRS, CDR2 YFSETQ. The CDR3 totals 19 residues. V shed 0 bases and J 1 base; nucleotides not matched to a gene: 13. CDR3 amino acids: CASSLAFLIPTGGNYGYTF. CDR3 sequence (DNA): TGCGCCAGCAGCTTGGCCTTCCTTATCCCGACAGGGGGTAACTATGGCTACACCTTC. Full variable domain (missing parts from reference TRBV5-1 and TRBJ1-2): KAGVTQTPRYLIKTRGQQVTLSCSPISGHRSVSWYQQTPGQGLQFLFEYFSETQRNKGNFPGRFSGRQFSNSRSEMNVSTLELGDSALYLCASSLAFLIPTGGNYGYTFGSGTRLTVV.

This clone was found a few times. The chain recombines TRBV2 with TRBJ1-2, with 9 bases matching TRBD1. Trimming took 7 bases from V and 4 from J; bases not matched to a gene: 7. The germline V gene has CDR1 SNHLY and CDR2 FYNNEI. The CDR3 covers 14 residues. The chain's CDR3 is CASTPGQGTYGYTF. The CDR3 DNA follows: TGTGCCAGCACCCCGGGACAGGGAACCTATGGCTACACCTTC.

The CDR3 protein is CASSSLTSAHEQFF. As DNA, the CDR3 is TGTGCCAGTAGTAGCTTGACTAGCGCCCATGAGCAGTTCTTC. J is TRBJ2-1 and V is TRBV19, with TRBD2 matching 8 bases. Trimming at V came to 4 bases and at J to 8 bases, leaving 7 bases not matched to a gene. Germline V gene data show CDR1 as LNHDA and CDR2 as SQIVND (reference sequence). The CDR3 runs to 14 residues.

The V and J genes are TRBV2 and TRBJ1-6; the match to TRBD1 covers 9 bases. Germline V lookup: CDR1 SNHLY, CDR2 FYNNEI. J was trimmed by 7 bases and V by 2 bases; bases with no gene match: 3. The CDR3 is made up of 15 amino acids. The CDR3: CASSETGTGNSPLHF. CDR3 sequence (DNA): TGTGCCAGCAGTGAAACCGGGACAGGGAATTCACCCCTCCACTTT.

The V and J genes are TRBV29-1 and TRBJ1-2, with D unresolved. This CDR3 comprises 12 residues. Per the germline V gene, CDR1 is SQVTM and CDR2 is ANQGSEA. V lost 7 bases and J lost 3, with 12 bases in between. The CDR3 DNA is TGCAGCGCCTATAGCGGGTACTATGGCTACACCTTC. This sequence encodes CSAYSGYYGYTF. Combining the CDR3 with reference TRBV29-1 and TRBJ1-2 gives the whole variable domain SAVISQKPSRDICQRGTSLTIQCQVDSQVTMMFWYRQQPGQSLTLIATANQGSEATYESGFVIDKFPISRPNLTFSTLTVSNMSPEDSSIYLCSAYSGYYGYTFGSGTRLTVV.

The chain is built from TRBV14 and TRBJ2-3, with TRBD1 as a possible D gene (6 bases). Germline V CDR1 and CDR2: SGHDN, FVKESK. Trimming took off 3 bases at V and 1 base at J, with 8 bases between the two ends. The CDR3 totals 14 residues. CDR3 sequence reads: CASSHRGGTDTQYF. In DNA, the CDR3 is TGTGCCAGCAGCCACAGGGGCGGCACAGATACGCAGTATTTT.

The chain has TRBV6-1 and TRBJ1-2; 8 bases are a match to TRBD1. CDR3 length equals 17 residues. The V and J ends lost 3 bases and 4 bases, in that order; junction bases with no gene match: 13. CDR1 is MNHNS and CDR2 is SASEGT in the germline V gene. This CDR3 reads CASSDPLLGQGAYGYTF. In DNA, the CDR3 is TGTGCCAGCAGTGATCCTCTGTTGGGGCAGGGGGCCTATGGCTACACCTTC.

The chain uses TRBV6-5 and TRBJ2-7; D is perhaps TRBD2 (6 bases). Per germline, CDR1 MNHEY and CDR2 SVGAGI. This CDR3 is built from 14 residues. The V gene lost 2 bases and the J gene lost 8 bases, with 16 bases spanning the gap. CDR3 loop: CASSYQDRGTQQYF. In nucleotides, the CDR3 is TGTGCCAGCAGTTACCAGGATCGGGGGACCCAGCAGTACTTC.

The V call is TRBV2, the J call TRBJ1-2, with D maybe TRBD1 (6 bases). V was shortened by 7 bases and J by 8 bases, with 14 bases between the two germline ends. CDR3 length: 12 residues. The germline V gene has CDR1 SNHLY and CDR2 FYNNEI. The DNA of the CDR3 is TGTGCCAGCACCAGGGACATTGGGGGCTACACCTTC. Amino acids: CASTRDIGGYTF.

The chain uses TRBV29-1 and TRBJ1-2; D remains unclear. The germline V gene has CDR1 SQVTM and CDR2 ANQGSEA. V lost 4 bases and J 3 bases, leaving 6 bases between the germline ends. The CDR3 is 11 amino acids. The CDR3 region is CSVGADYGYTF. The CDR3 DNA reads TGCAGCGTTGGTGCAGACTATGGCTACACCTTC.

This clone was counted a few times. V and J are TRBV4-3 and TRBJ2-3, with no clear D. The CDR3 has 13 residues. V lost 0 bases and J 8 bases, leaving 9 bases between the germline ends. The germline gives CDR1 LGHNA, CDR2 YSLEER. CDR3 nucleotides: TGCGCCAGCAGCCAAGAACAACGAGGTACGCAGTATTTT. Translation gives CASSQEQRGTQYF.

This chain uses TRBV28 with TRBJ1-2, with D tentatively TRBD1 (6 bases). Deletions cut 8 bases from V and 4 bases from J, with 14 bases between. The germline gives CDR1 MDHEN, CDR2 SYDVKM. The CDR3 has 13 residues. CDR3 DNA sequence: TGTGCCAGCCGAACTGGGGGCTCCTATGGCTACACCTTC. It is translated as CASRTGGSYGYTF.

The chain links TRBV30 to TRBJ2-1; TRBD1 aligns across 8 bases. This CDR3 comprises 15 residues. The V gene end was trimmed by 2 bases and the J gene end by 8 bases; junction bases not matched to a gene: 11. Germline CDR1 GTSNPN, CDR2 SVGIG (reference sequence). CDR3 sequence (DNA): TGTGCCTGGAGTATGGACAGGGTTCGCTTGGATGAGCAGTTCTTC. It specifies CAWSMDRVRLDEQFF.

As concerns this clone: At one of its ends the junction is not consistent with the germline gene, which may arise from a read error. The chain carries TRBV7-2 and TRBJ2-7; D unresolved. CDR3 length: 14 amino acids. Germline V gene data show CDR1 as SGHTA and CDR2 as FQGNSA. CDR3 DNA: TGTGCCAGCAGCTTAGTTGGATGGGCTCCTGAACTCCGCTTC. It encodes CASSLVGWAPELRF.

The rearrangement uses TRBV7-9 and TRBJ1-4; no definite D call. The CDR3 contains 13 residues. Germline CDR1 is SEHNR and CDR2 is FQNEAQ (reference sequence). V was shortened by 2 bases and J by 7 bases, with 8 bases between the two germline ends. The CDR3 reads CASSLPTPEKLFF. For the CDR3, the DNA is TGTGCCAGCAGCTTACCTACCCCTGAAAAACTGTTTTTT. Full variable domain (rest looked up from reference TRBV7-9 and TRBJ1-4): DTGVSQNPRHKITKRGQNVTFRCDPISEHNRLYWYRQTLGQGPEFLTYFQNEAQLEKSRLLSDRFSAERPKGSFSTLEIQRTEQGDSAMYLCASSLPTPEKLFFGSGTQLSVL.

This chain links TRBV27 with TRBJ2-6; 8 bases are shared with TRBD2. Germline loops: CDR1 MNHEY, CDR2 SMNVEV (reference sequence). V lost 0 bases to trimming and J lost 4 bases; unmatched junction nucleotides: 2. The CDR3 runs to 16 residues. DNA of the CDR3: TGTGCCAGCAGTTTATCCGGGGGGGCAGGGGCCAACGTCCTGACTTTC. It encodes CASSLSGGAGANVLTF.

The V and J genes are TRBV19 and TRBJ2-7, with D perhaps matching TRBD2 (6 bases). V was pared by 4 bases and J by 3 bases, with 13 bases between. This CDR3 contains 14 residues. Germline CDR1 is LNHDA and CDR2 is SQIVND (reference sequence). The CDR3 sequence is CASSSPRDHYEQYF. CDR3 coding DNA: TGTGCCAGTAGTAGTCCGCGGGACCACTACGAGCAGTACTTC.

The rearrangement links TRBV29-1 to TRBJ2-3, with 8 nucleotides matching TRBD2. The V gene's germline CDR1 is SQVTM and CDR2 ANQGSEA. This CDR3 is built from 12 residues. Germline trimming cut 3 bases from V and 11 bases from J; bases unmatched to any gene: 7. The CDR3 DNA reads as TGCAGCGTTGACGACGGGACTAGTCGGCAGTATTTT. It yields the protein CSVDDGTSRQYF.